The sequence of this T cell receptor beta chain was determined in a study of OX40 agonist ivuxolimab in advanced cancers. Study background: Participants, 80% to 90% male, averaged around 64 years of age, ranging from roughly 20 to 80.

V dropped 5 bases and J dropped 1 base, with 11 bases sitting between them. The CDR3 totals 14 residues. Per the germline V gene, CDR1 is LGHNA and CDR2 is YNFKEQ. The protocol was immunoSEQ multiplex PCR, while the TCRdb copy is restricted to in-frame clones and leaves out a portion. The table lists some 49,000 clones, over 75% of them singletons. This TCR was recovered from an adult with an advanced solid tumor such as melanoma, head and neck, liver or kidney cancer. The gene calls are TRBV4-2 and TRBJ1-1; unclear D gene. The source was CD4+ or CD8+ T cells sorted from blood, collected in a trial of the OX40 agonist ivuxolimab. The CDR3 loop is CASSLVSQNTEAFF. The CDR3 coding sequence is TGTGCCAGCAGCTTGGTGTCACAGAACACTGAAGCTTTCTTT.